Listed below are T cell receptor beta chains from one sample, sequenced in a study of control samples from healthy donors and cancer patients. Data came from immunoSEQ multiplex PCR; TCRdb stores just in-frame clones and leaves some out. The sample holds fewer than 85,000 clones, approximately 91% seen once. Material: blood. The receptors shown here come from a man aged 50-59 years in good health. CDR3s include the opening cysteine and the closing phenylalanine or tryptophan. D genes are given only for firm matches. Not every row has a clone size; where given, it reads once, few, many or a size class.

j_call: TRBJ1-4; v_call: TRBV7-7; d_call: TRBD1; clone_size: .; cdr3_aa: CASSLGTGANEKLFF; cdr3_nt: TGTGCCAGCAGCTTAGGAACAGGGGCTAATGAAAAACTGTTTTTT
j_call: TRBJ2-2; v_call: TRBV4-1; d_call: .; clone_size: .; cdr3_aa: CASSQDLAGTGELFF; cdr3_nt: TGCGCCAGCAGCCAAGATTTGGCGGGCACCGGGGAGCTGTTTTTT
j_call: TRBJ1-1; v_call: TRBV19; d_call: .; clone_size: .; cdr3_aa: CASSNPPMNTEAFF; cdr3_nt: TGTGCCAGTAGTAATCCCCCCATGAACACTGAAGCTTTCTTT
j_call: TRBJ1-4; v_call: TRBV19; d_call: .; clone_size: .; cdr3_aa: CASSIATTNEKLFF; cdr3_nt: TGTGCCAGTAGTATTGCAACAACTAATGAAAAACTGTTTTTT
j_call: TRBJ2-7; v_call: TRBV27; d_call: TRBD1; clone_size: .; cdr3_aa: CASSPGGTVYEQYF; cdr3_nt: TGTGCCAGCAGTCCAGGGGGAACAGTTTACGAGCAGTACTTC
j_call: TRBJ2-1; v_call: TRBV4-1; d_call: .; clone_size: .; cdr3_aa: CASKGAAGTIDSYNEQFF; cdr3_nt: TGCGCCAGCAAGGGAGCCGCCGGGACGATCGACTCCTACAATGAGCAGTTCTTC
j_call: TRBJ1-5; v_call: TRBV30; d_call: .; clone_size: once; cdr3_aa: CAWSVRSGRDNQPQHF; cdr3_nt: TGTGCCTGGAGTGTAAGGTCAGGGAGGGATAATCAGCCCCAGCATTTT
j_call: TRBJ2-1; v_call: TRBV25-1; d_call: .; clone_size: .; cdr3_aa: CASSESLDGLRGEQFF; cdr3_nt: TGTGCCAGCAGTGAATCCCTAGATGGCCTCAGGGGTGAGCAGTTCTTC
j_call: TRBJ1-6; v_call: TRBV5-5; d_call: .; clone_size: once; cdr3_aa: CASSSGGVTYNSPLHF; cdr3_nt: TGTGCCAGCAGCAGCGGTGGGGTGACCTATAATTCACCCCTCCACTTT
j_call: TRBJ1-4; v_call: TRBV30; d_call: .; clone_size: .; cdr3_aa: CAWSYGAGSEKLFF; cdr3_nt: TGTGCCTGGAGTTATGGGGCAGGGAGTGAAAAACTGTTTTTT